Listed here is a single T cell receptor beta chain. What it binds is not known. This entry comes from a study of monozygotic twins with inflammatory bowel disease. Findings and caveats of the study: IBD patients showed reduced TCRbeta diversity (inverse Simpson) versus healthy co-twins.

The input for each TCR library was around 3.5 ug of total RNA. TCRdb re-called the 5' RACE reads; one entry per CDR3 protein, DNA not given. The sample's table shows just over 300,000 distinct CDR3 sequences. The germline V gene has CDR1 KGHSH and CDR2 LQKENI. The CDR3 consists of 17 residues. Each donor supplied less than 3 ml of blood. J is TRBJ2-3 and V is TRBV18. The sequenced sample consisted of blood. This TCR was recovered from a human donor with ulcerative colitis or Crohn's disease, or a healthy co-twin of an affected twin (not recorded which). CDR3 sequence reads: CASSDTRRSSGTDTQYF.